Below, 27 T cell receptor beta chains from the same sample are listed, as sequenced in a study of T-cell reconstitution after alpha-beta-depleted transplantation in children. TCRbeta library construction was performed incorporating unique molecular identifiers. TCRdb analysed the PCR reads with MiXCR anew, one entry per CDR3 protein. Seen here are approximately 650,000 distinct CDR3 sequences, around 13% observed once, and the top ten hold 0.65% to 0.9%. The sequences come from PBMCs, collected before TCRalphabeta/CD19-depleted stem cell transplant. These receptor sequences come from a girl aged 2 to 10 with congenital amegakaryocytic thrombocytopenia, due to receive a stem cell transplant.

This clonotype has a handful of counts. This chain joins TRBV5-1 and TRBJ2-4; D perhaps matches TRBD1 (6 bases). V dropped 0 bases and J dropped 6 bases, with 13 bases sitting between them. From germline, CDR1 is SGHRS and CDR2 YFSETQ. The CDR3 is 15 residues long. This chain's CDR3 is CASSLGYRAGNIQYF. CDR3 nucleotide sequence: TGCGCCAGCAGCTTGGGCTACAGGGCGGGAAACATTCAGTACTTC.

The chain carries TRBV6-1 and TRBJ2-1; 7 nucleotides agree with TRBD2. Germline trimming cut 10 bases from V and 8 bases from J; bases unmatched to any gene: 14. Per the germline V gene, CDR1 is MNHNS and CDR2 is SASEGT. CDR3 length: 14 residues. CDR3 sequence: CATLGLVGGHEQFF. For the CDR3, the DNA is TGTGCCACACTCGGACTAGTAGGCGGCCATGAGCAGTTCTTC.

This clonotype was found many times. This chain joins TRBV6-4 and TRBJ2-1; no definite D call. V was trimmed by 3 bases and J by 0 bases, leaving 6 bases between them. Germline V gene sequence: CDR1 MRHNA, CDR2 SNTAGT. The CDR3 spans 14 residues. The CDR3 DNA sequence: TGTGCCAGCAGTGAAGACTCCTCCTACAATGAGCAGTTCTTC. It encodes CASSEDSSYNEQFF.

There are a few counts of this clonotype. The CDR3 nucleotides read TGTGCCAGCAGCAAACTCGGACAGCACGGTCAGCCCCAGCATTTT. Its protein is CASSKLGQHGQPQHF. This rearrangement joins TRBV21-1 to TRBJ1-5; TRBD1 reflects the table's D call only, with no check against the DNA. TRBV21-1 is designated a pseudogene. This CDR3 region has 15 residues.

This chain's CDR3 is CSARSTQLGTDTQYF. CDR3 bases: TGCAGTGCTAGATCCACCCAACTAGGAACAGATACGCAGTATTTT. The J gene is TRBJ2-3, the V gene TRBV20-1; D is possibly TRBD2 (5 bases). CDR1 and CDR2 from the germline V gene are DFQATT and SNEGSKA (reference sequence). V shed 2 bases and J shed 3 bases, with 15 bases lying between them. The length of the CDR3 is 15 residues.

This rearrangement joins TRBV5-1 to TRBJ2-5, with a tentative D call TRBD2 (5 bases). This CDR3 comprises 14 residues. Germline V gives CDR1 SGHRS, CDR2 YFSETQ. V gave up 1 base and J gave up 4 bases, with 11 bases separating them. CDR3 residues: CASSLMSGRETQYF. The CDR3 nucleotides are TGCGCCAGCAGCTTGATGTCGGGAAGAGAGACCCAGTACTTC.

This clonotype was found a few times. The genes are TRBV6-1 and TRBJ2-2; 8 nucleotides line up with TRBD2. The CDR3 spans 14 residues. Trimming removed 6 bases from V and 4 bases from J; junction bases left unmatched: 4. The germline V gene encodes CDR1 MNHNS and CDR2 SASEGT. The CDR3 spells CASRVAGTTGELFF. DNA for the CDR3: TGTGCCAGCAGGGTAGCGGGAACCACCGGGGAGCTGTTTTTT.

The rearrangement links TRBV12-3 or TRBV12-4 to TRBJ2-5, with 9 bases aligning to TRBD2. This CDR3 region has 19 residues. The junction had 22 bases not matched to a gene; V was cut back by 10 bases and J by 1 base. The CDR3 DNA is TGTGCCATCTCCTCCCTTTGGGCTCCGGGACTAGCTGGCCAAGAGACCCAGTACTTC. This codes for CAISSLWAPGLAGQETQYF.

The genes are TRBV10-3 and TRBJ2-2; 8 nucleotides match TRBD2. The V gene's germline CDR1 is ENHRY and CDR2 SYGVKD. This CDR3 contains 15 residues. The CDR3 protein is CAYSGIPPAAGELFF. The DNA for the CDR3 is TGTGCTTATAGCGGGATTCCCCCTGCCGCCGGGGAGCTGTTTTTT.

In the case of this clonotype: One end of the junction is discordant with germline, which a read error may explain. This rearrangement joins TRBV12-3 or TRBV12-4 to TRBJ2-7, with D perhaps matching TRBD1 (7 bases). The CDR3 is 15 amino acids. The CDR3 sequence is CASSPNQGDSYEQDF. The CDR3 coding sequence is TGTGCCAGCAGTCCAAATCAGGGGGACTCCTACGAGCAGGACTTC.

This clonotype was seen ten or more times. The chain uses TRBV5-1 and TRBJ2-1; no firm D call. Between the trimmed V and J ends, which lost 0 bases and 6 bases, there was a span of 7 bases. The V gene's germline CDR1 is SGHRS and CDR2 YFSETQ. This CDR3 contains 13 residues. The CDR3 coding sequence is TGCGCCAGCAGCTTGGGCAGCTCCAATGAGCAGTTCTTC. Its translation: CASSLGSSNEQFF.

The table lists this clonotype with a few counts. The genes are TRBV20-1 and TRBJ2-7; D is perhaps TRBD2 (6 bases). This CDR3 comprises 15 residues. CDR1 is DFQATT and CDR2 is SNEGSKA in the germline V gene (reference sequence). V was trimmed by 1 base and J by 3 bases, leaving 16 bases between them. The CDR3 DNA reads as TGCAGTGCTAGAGGTAACGAGGGAGGCCTCTACGAGCAGTACTTC. This codes for CSARGNEGGLYEQYF.

This clonotype was counted at least ten times. The genes are TRBV27 and TRBJ2-4; 12 bases are a match to TRBD2. Germline lookup yields CDR1 MNHEY and CDR2 SMNVEV (reference sequence). The CDR3 covers 17 residues. V shed 4 bases, J shed 0 bases, and the junction held 4 bases outside the gene matches. CDR3 sequence (DNA): TGTGCCAGCAGTTCTCCACTAGCGGGAGGAGCCAAAAACATTCAGTACTTC. The encoded protein is CASSSPLAGGAKNIQYF.

This clonotype has just a few counts. The chain uses TRBV5-1 and TRBJ2-7; D call uncertain. Trimming shortened V by 0 bases and J by 7 bases, and 11 bases separated the two germline ends. The CDR3 has 13 amino acids. Looked up from germline, CDR1 is SGHRS and CDR2 is YFSETQ. The CDR3 here is CASSLVVVGEQYF. CDR3 nucleotides: TGCGCCAGCAGCTTGGTGGTAGTTGGGGAGCAGTACTTC.

Many counts were recorded for this clonotype. DNA for the CDR3: TGTGCCACCGAGAGGAGTCACGAAAACATTCAGTACTTC. It is translated as CATERSHENIQYF. V is TRBV12-3 or TRBV12-4 and J is TRBJ2-4; D unresolved. The CDR3 has 13 residues. V gave up 10 bases and J gave up 5 bases, with 15 bases separating them.

The sample holds many counts of this clonotype. As DNA, the CDR3 is TGCGCCAGCAGCTTGGGATACCTAGCGGATTCCTACGAGCAGTACTTC. Its protein product is CASSLGYLADSYEQYF. The V call is TRBV5-1, the J call TRBJ2-7, with 7 nucleotides matching TRBD2. The germline gives CDR1 SGHRS, CDR2 YFSETQ. The V and J ends lost 0 bases and 1 base, in that order; junction bases with no gene match: 7. The CDR3 sequence is 16 residues long. Using reference TRBV5-1 and TRBJ2-7 for the parts outside the CDR3, the full variable domain is KAGVTQTPRYLIKTRGQQVTLSCSPISGHRSVSWYQQTPGQGLQFLFEYFSETQRNKGNFPGRFSGRQFSNSRSEMNVSTLELGDSALYLCASSLGYLADSYEQYFGPGTRLTVT.

This clonotype has more than one count but fewer than ten. The rearrangement joins TRBV5-1 to TRBJ2-7; a possible D gene is TRBD2 (5 bases). Trimming cost V 3 bases and J 2 bases, with 12 bases left between them. This CDR3 is built from 14 residues. Germline V CDR1 and CDR2: SGHRS, YFSETQ. The CDR3 reads CASSWSGVPYEQYF. CDR3 coding DNA: TGCGCCAGCAGCTGGAGCGGAGTCCCCTACGAGCAGTACTTC. The whole variable domain, filled in from reference TRBV5-1 and TRBJ2-7, reads KAGVTQTPRYLIKTRGQQVTLSCSPISGHRSVSWYQQTPGQGLQFLFEYFSETQRNKGNFPGRFSGRQFSNSRSEMNVSTLELGDSALYLCASSWSGVPYEQYFGPGTRLTVT.

There are a few counts of this clonotype. This chain uses TRBV15 with TRBJ2-3; D is perhaps TRBD1 (6 bases). With 3 bases removed from V and 4 bases from J, the gap between germline ends came to 23 bases. The V gene's germline CDR1 is LNHNV and CDR2 YYDKDF (reference sequence). There are 18 residues in the CDR3. CDR3 bases: TGTGCCACCAGCAGGCCAGACCCCGGGACAACTTACTCAGATACGCAGTATTTT. It is translated as CATSRPDPGTTYSDTQYF.

In this sample, this clonotype turned up many times. The CDR3 loop reads CASSLSRQGESSNQPQHF. The CDR3, as DNA: TGCGCCAGCAGCTTATCCCGACAGGGAGAATCGAGCAATCAGCCCCAGCATTTT. The chain uses TRBV5-1 and TRBJ1-5; 7 nucleotides match TRBD1. Trimming at V came to 2 bases and at J to 1 base, leaving 12 bases not matched to a gene. The length of the CDR3 is 18 residues. Germline V gene data show CDR1 as SGHRS and CDR2 as YFSETQ.

This clonotype was counted many times. The chain uses TRBV12-3 or TRBV12-4 and TRBJ1-2; 11 bases map to TRBD1. The V gene end was trimmed by 5 bases and the J gene end by 7 bases; junction bases not matched to a gene: 9. The CDR3 is made up of 15 amino acids. The CDR3 region has the DNA TGTGCCAGCAGTCCGAGGACAGGGGGCTTTGTTGGCTACACCTTC. Translating it yields CASSPRTGGFVGYTF.

This clonotype was counted at least ten times. This chain joins TRBV12-3 or TRBV12-4 and TRBJ1-1; D possibly corresponds to TRBD1 (5 bases). With 6 bases removed from V and 4 bases from J, the gap between germline ends came to 15 bases. The CDR3 runs to 14 residues. In DNA, the CDR3 is TGTGCCAGCAGAGACAGAACTTGGGGCACTGAAGCTTTCTTT. It is translated as CASRDRTWGTEAFF.

The chain combines TRBV6-1 with TRBJ2-5; D may be TRBD1 or TRBD2 (5 bases each). Germline lookup yields CDR1 MNHNS and CDR2 SASEGT. This CDR3 contains 19 residues. Deletions cut 0 bases from V and 1 base from J, with 21 bases between. In nucleotides, the CDR3 is TGTGCCAGCAGTGAAGCCCCCCCCGGGGCAGTTTCTATCCAAGAGACCCAGTACTTC. Translated, it gives CASSEAPPGAVSIQETQYF.

V and J are TRBV19 and TRBJ2-7; D not certain. Germline CDR1 reads LNHDA; CDR2 reads SQIVND (reference sequence). Trimming cost V 5 bases and J 0 bases, with 14 bases left between them. CDR3 size: 15 residues. The CDR3 region is CASSGELAGSYEQYF. The CDR3 DNA follows: TGTGCCAGTAGTGGAGAGCTGGCAGGCTCCTACGAGCAGTACTTC.

This clonotype was observed many times. CDR3 in amino acids: CATSDTVTSRREQFF. In nucleotides, the CDR3 is TGTGCCACCAGTGATACGGTGACTAGCAGGCGGGAGCAGTTCTTC. The V and J genes are TRBV24-1 and TRBJ2-1; 7 bases line up with TRBD2. Germline V gives CDR1 KGHDR, CDR2 SFDVKD. This CDR3 is 15 amino acids long. After removal of 3 bases from V and 10 bases from J, the junction contained 11 bases not matched to a gene.

This clonotype was seen more than once but under ten times. V and J are TRBV7-9 and TRBJ2-1; D possibly corresponds to TRBD2 (6 bases). Germline V lookup: CDR1 SEHNR, CDR2 FQNEAQ (reference sequence). The CDR3 spans 15 residues. V lost 4 bases to trimming and J lost 3 bases, with 13 bases between them. The CDR3 here is CASSSPAGSYNEQFF. CDR3 in DNA: TGTGCCAGCAGCTCCCCCGCGGGAAGCTACAATGAGCAGTTCTTC.

The genes are TRBV6-1 and TRBJ1-5; 8 nucleotides align to TRBD1. The germline V gene has CDR1 MNHNS and CDR2 SASEGT. J lost 1 base, V lost 4 bases, and 3 bases had no gene match. The CDR3 sequence is 15 residues long. In DNA form, the CDR3 reads TGTGCCAGCAGTGGACAGGGGAAGAGCAATCAGCCCCAGCATTTT. It encodes CASSGQGKSNQPQHF.

The J gene is TRBJ2-7, the V gene TRBV27; 9 bases align to TRBD2. The CDR3 covers 14 residues. Losses at the gene ends were 4 bases for V and 6 bases for J; bases not matched to a gene: 7. Germline V gene data show CDR1 as MNHEY and CDR2 as SMNVEV (reference sequence). CDR3: CASSSAREGFEQYF. Written as DNA, the CDR3 is TGTGCCAGCAGTTCCGCGCGGGAGGGGTTCGAGCAGTACTTC.